The clone carrying this T cell receptor (beta chain) was counted once. Its specificity is not known. The sample comes from a study of OX40 agonist ivuxolimab in advanced cancers. The study, taken as a whole, reports: Among patients with partial responses at 0.1-3.0 mg/kg, clonal expansion was among the lowest. It was not determined which antigens were specifically recognized by the peripheral T cells that had undergone clonal expansion.

Method: immunoSEQ multiplex PCR; TCRdb's copy keeps in-frame clones and lacks some. The repertoire holds tens of thousands of clones, with over 90% as singletons. Germline lookup yields CDR1 SEHNR and CDR2 FQNEAQ (reference sequence). With 3 bases removed from V and 2 bases from J, the gap between germline ends came to 16 bases. This CDR3 comprises 16 residues. This TCR was recovered from an adult with an advanced solid tumor such as melanoma, head and neck, liver or kidney cancer. Sequenced material: CD4+ or CD8+ T cells sorted from blood, taken in a trial of the OX40 agonist ivuxolimab. V gene TRBV7-9 combines with J gene TRBJ2-5; D could derive from TRBD1 or TRBD2 (5 bases each). In DNA, the CDR3 is TGTGCCAGCAGCTTCCCGCCGGGACGCCAACAAGAGACCCAGTACTTC. Its protein is CASSFPPGRQQETQYF.